The 17 T cell receptor beta chains below were found in one sample sequenced in a study of post-analysis software for immune sequencing data. Study outcomes and limitations: Five TRBV segments, including TRBV5-6, TRBV5-1 and TRBV20-1, were more frequent in patients than controls.

Their antigen targets remain unknown. Prepared TCR beta cDNA libraries contained unique molecular identifiers. TCRdb processed the PCR reads anew with MiXCR; each CDR3 protein has one entry. In the table there are almost 700,000 distinct CDR3 sequences, approximately 59% of which are singletons. The sequencing input was blood. The receptors were gathered from a girl aged 2 to 9 with multiple sclerosis.

V usage is TRBV6-1 and J usage is TRBJ2-7; TRBD2 is a possible D gene (6 bases). The closer fit of TRBJ2-4 to the DNA end suggests the J call may be wrong. The germline V gene has CDR1 MNHNS and CDR2 SASEGT. The CDR3 has 15 residues. The CDR3 protein is CATATGGISKNIQYF. The CDR3 DNA sequence: TGTGCCACAGCAACAGGAGGGATCTCCAAAAACATTCAGTACTTC.

The rearrangement uses TRBV12-3 or TRBV12-4 and TRBJ1-3; D unclear. CDR3 length equals 17 residues. The ends were cut back, 5 bases at V and 1 base at J, with 18 bases in the middle. CDR3: CASSPQDLGLSGNTIYF. In nucleotides, the CDR3 is TGTGCCAGCAGTCCTCAAGACCTGGGCTTATCTGGAAACACCATATATTTT.

To note about this clonotype: At one of its ends the junction is not consistent with the germline gene, which may arise from a read error. This chain joins TRBV29-1 and TRBJ1-1, with 8 nucleotides matching TRBD1. The CDR3 runs 11 residues. Germline V gives CDR1 SQVTM, CDR2 ANQGSEA. This CDR3 reads CSVAGGSEAFF. The CDR3 DNA follows: TGCAGTGTTGCAGGGGGCTCTGAAGCTTTCTTT.

The V gene is TRBV7-9, the J gene TRBJ1-1, with D possibly matching TRBD1 (5 bases). Germline assignment: CDR1 SEHNR and CDR2 FQNEAQ (reference sequence). V was pared by 4 bases and J by 0 bases, with 9 bases between. The CDR3 length is 14 residues. The CDR3 nucleotides read TGTGCCAGCAGCTCACAGGTAATGAACACTGAAGCTTTCTTT. The encoded protein is CASSSQVMNTEAFF.

The rearrangement uses TRBV27 and TRBJ2-1; D not certain. The CDR3 consists of 13 residues. Per the germline V gene, CDR1 is MNHEY and CDR2 is SMNVEV (reference sequence). With 5 bases removed from V and 8 bases from J, the gap between germline ends came to 13 bases. This CDR3 is CASSTPVTDEQFF. The DNA of the CDR3 is TGTGCCAGCAGTACTCCCGTCACGGATGAGCAGTTCTTC.

This clonotype was detected once. The chain recombines TRBV20-1 with TRBJ1-2; 9 bases align to TRBD1. The CDR3 extends over 13 amino acids. With V trimmed by 0 bases and J by 8 bases, 4 bases remained unmatched. CDR1 and CDR2 (germline): DFQATT, SNEGSKA (reference sequence). The CDR3 protein is CSARDPDRGGYTF. CDR3 coding DNA: TGCAGTGCTAGAGATCCGGACAGGGGCGGCTACACCTTC.

The chain joins TRBV6-5 to TRBJ2-1; perhaps D is TRBD1 or TRBD2 (5 bases each). Trimming cost V 6 bases and J 4 bases, with 10 bases left between them. Per the germline V gene, CDR1 is MNHEY and CDR2 is SVGAGI. The CDR3 spans 13 residues. This CDR3 is CASRQGPYNEQFF. In DNA form, the CDR3 reads TGTGCCAGCAGGCAGGGACCGTACAATGAGCAGTTCTTC.

This clonotype was seen a few times. The CDR3 DNA follows: TGTGCCAGCAGTTACCGGGGGGGGCATGGCTACACCTTC. This codes for CASSYRGGHGYTF. V usage is TRBV6-5 and J usage is TRBJ1-2, with a possible D match to TRBD1 (6 bases). The CDR3 extends over 13 amino acids. V lost 2 bases to trimming and J lost 6 bases, with 10 bases between them. The germline V gene has CDR1 MNHEY and CDR2 SVGAGI.

The V gene is TRBV6-6, the J gene TRBJ2-7; D may be TRBD2 (6 bases). CDR3 length: 16 amino acids. Germline CDR1 is MNHNY and CDR2 is SVGAGI (reference sequence). V was shortened by 6 bases and J by 1 base, with 19 bases between the two germline ends. The DNA of the CDR3 is TGTGCCAGCAGCGGTAGACTAGTTTTCTCGTCCTACGAGCAGTACTTC. Amino acids: CASSGRLVFSSYEQYF.

A remark on this clonotype: A much more abundant neighbour one base away suggests this may be a read error. The chain joins TRBV7-9 to TRBJ2-5; no clear D. The CDR3 sequence is 12 residues long. Germline CDR1 is SEHNR and CDR2 is FQNEAQ (reference sequence). V lost 2 bases, J lost 5 bases, and 6 bases lay in between. The CDR3 sequence is CASSLWAETQYF. The CDR3 DNA is TGTGCCAGCAGCTTATGGGCGGAGACCCAGTACTTC.

This clonotype appeared a single time. Here the CDR3 DNA reads TGTGCCAGCAGTGACCTCGGGGGCCGGAACACTGAAGCTTTCTTT. It is translated as CASSDLGGRNTEAFF. J is TRBJ1-1 and V is TRBV6-1, with TRBD1 as a possible D gene (6 bases). This CDR3 contains 15 residues. CDR1 and CDR2 from the germline V gene are MNHNS and SASEGT. Trimming shortened V by 3 bases and J by 1 base, and 12 bases separated the two germline ends.

In the case of this clonotype: One end of the junction fails to match germline, which may point to a read error. V is TRBV6-1 and J is TRBJ1-5; 8 nucleotides line up with TRBD1. Germline CDR1 reads MNHNS; CDR2 reads SASEGT. CDR3 length equals 12 residues. The CDR3 bases are TGTGCCGGCAGGACAGGGCGTCAGCCCCAGCATTTT. It translates to CAGRTGRQPQHF.

The chain carries TRBV29-1 and TRBJ2-3; D ambiguous. Looked up from germline, CDR1 is SQVTM and CDR2 is ANQGSEA. This CDR3 is built from 13 residues. The V end lost 3 bases, the J end lost 4 bases, and 11 bases lay between the germline ends. CDR3 amino acids: CSVEGRASDTQYF. CDR3 in DNA: TGCAGCGTTGAGGGTCGAGCCTCAGATACGCAGTATTTT.

The rearrangement joins TRBV6-6 to TRBJ2-1; D may be TRBD1 (6 bases). This CDR3 is 16 amino acids long. Per the germline V gene, CDR1 is MNHNY and CDR2 is SVGAGI (reference sequence). Trimming pared 7 bases from V and 7 bases from J, leaving 23 bases between. CDR3 in amino acids: CASTRGSEGVGNEQFF. The CDR3 DNA reads TGTGCCAGCACTCGGGGATCTGAGGGGGTGGGGAATGAGCAGTTCTTC.

V gene TRBV3-1 combines with J gene TRBJ2-6; no clear D. The CDR3 has 16 residues. Germline CDR1 is LGHDT and CDR2 is YNNKEL (reference sequence). Between the trimmed V and J ends, which lost 0 bases and 0 bases, there was a span of 6 bases. This CDR3 reads CASSQDAVSGANVLTF. The CDR3 DNA sequence: TGTGCCAGCAGCCAAGATGCGGTCTCTGGGGCCAACGTCCTGACTTTC. Supplemented by reference TRBV3-1 and TRBJ2-6, the full variable domain reads DTAVSQTPKYLVTQMGNDKSIKCEQNLGHDTMYWYKQDSKKFLKIMFSYNNKELIINETVPNRFSPKSPDKAHLNLHINSLELGDSAVYFCASSQDAVSGANVLTFGAGSRLTVL.

The chain combines TRBV12-3 or TRBV12-4 with TRBJ1-2; D remains ambiguous. The CDR3 is 15 residues long. Trimming removed 0 bases from V and 4 bases from J, with 12 bases in between. CDR3 sequence: CASSLAWGGGYGYTF. Here the CDR3 DNA reads TGTGCCAGCAGTTTAGCCTGGGGAGGAGGCTATGGCTACACCTTC.

The chain couples TRBV10-3 to TRBJ1-2; D is uncertain. Germline CDR1 ENHRY, CDR2 SYGVKD. V lost 6 bases and J 6 bases, leaving 11 bases between the germline ends. The CDR3 runs 12 residues. The CDR3 sequence: CAIRTPLDGYTF. The CDR3 DNA sequence: TGTGCCATCAGGACACCTTTGGATGGCTACACCTTC.